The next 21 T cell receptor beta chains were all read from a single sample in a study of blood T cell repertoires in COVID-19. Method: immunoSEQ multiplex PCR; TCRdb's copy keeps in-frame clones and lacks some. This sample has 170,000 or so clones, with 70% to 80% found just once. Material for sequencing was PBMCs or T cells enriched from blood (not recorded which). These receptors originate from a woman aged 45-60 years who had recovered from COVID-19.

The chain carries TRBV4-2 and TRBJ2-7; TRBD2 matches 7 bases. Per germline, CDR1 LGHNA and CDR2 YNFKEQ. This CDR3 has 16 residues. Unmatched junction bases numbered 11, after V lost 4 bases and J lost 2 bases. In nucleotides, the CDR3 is TGTGCCAGCAGCCTAGGGGCCGACGGGACTACCTACGAGCAGTACTTC. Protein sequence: CASSLGADGTTYEQYF.

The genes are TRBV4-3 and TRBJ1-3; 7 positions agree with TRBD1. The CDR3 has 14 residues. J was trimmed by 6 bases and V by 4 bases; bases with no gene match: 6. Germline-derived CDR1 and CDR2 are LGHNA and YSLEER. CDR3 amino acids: CASSLGDRPNTIYF. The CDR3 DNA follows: TGCGCCAGCAGCCTAGGGGACAGACCAAACACCATATATTTT.

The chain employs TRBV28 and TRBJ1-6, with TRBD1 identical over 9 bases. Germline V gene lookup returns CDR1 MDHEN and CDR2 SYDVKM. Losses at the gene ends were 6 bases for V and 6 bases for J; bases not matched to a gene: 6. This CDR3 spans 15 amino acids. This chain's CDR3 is CASSETGGINSPLHF. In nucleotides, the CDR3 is TGTGCCAGCAGCGAGACAGGGGGGATTAATTCACCCCTCCACTTT.

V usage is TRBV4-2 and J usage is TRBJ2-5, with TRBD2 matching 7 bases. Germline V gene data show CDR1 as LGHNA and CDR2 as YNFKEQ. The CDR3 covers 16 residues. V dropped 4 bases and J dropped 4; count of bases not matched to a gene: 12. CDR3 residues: CASSPGREGLGETQYF. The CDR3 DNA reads TGTGCCAGCAGCCCGGGGAGGGAGGGCCTGGGAGAGACCCAGTACTTC.

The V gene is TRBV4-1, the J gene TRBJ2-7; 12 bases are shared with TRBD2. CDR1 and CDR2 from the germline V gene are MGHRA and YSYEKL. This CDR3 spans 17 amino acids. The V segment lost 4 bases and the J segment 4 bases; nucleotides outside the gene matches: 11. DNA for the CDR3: TGCGCCAGCAGCCGAGAGGGAGGGACTAGCGGGTTTTACGAGCAGTACTTC. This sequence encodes CASSREGGTSGFYEQYF.

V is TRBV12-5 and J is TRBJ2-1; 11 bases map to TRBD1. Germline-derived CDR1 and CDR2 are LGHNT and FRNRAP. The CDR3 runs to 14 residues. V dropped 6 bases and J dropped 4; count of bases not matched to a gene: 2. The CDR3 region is CASGGTGGYNEQFF. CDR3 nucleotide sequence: TGTGCTAGTGGGGGGACAGGGGGATACAATGAGCAGTTCTTC.

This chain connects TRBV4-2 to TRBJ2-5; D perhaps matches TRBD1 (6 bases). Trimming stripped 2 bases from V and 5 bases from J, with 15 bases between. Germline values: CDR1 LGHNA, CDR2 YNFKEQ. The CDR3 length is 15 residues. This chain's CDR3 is CASSQNMRGSETQYF. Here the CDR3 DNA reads TGTGCCAGCAGCCAAAATATGAGGGGGTCGGAGACCCAGTACTTC.

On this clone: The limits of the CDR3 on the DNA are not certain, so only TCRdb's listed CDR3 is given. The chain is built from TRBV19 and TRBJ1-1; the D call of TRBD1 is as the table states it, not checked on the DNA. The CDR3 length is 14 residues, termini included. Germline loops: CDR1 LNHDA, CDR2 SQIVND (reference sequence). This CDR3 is CASTSGQGGTEAFF.

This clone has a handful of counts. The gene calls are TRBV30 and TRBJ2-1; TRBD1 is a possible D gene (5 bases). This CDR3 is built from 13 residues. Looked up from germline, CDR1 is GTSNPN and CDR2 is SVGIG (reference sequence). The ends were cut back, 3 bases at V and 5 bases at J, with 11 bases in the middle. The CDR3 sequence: CAWRRGMDNEQFF. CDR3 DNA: TGTGCCTGGAGAAGGGGTATGGACAATGAGCAGTTCTTC.

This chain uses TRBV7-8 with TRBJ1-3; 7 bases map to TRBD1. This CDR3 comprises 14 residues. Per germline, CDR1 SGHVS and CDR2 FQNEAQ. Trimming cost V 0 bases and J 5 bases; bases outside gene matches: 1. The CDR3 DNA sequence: TGTGCCAGCAGCTTAGCGGGACAGAGAAACACCATATATTTT. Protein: CASSLAGQRNTIYF.

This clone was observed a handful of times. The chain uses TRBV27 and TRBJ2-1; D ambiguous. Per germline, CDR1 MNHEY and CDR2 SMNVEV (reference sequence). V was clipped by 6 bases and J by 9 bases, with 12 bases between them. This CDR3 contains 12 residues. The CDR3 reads CASSHSPSEQFF. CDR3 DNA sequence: TGTGCCAGCAGCCACTCACCGAGTGAGCAGTTCTTC.

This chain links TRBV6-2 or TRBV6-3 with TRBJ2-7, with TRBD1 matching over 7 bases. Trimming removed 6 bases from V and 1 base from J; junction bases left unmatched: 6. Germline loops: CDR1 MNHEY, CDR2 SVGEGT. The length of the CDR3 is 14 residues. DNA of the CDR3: TGTGCCAGCAGCGACAGGGTCGGATCCTACGAGCAGTACTTC. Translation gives CASSDRVGSYEQYF.

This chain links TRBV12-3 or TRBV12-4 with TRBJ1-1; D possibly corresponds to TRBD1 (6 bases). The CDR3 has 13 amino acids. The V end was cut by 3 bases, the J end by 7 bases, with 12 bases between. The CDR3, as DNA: TGTGCCAGCAGTTTTGGGGGCGGGAGTGAAGCTTTCTTT. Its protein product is CASSFGGGSEAFF.

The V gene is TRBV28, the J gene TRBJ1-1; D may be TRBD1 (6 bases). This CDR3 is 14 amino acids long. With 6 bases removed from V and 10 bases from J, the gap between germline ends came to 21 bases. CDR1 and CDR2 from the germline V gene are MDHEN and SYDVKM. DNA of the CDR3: TGTGCCAGCAGGACAAGGGGCAGGGGCCTGGGAGCTTTCTTT. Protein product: CASRTRGRGLGAFF.

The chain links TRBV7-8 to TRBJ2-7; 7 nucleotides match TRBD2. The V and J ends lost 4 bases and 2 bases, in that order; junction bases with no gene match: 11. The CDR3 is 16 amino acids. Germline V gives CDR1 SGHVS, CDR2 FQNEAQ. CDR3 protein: CASSSPLAGDPYEQYF. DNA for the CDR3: TGTGCCAGCAGCTCGCCCCTTGCGGGAGATCCCTACGAGCAGTACTTC.

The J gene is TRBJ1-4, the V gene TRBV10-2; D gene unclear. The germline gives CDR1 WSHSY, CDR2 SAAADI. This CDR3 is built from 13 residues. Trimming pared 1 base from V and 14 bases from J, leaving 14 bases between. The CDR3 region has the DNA TGCGCCAGCAGTGAGTTCCAAGGACTTCGGCTGTTTTTT. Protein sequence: CASSEFQGLRLFF.

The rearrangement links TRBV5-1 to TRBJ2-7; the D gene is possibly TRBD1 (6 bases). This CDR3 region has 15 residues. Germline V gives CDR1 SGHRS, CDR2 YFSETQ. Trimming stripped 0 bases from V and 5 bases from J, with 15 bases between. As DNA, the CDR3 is TGCGCCAGCAGCTTGGTTATGACCCACAGGGACGAGCAGTACTTC. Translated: CASSLVMTHRDEQYF.

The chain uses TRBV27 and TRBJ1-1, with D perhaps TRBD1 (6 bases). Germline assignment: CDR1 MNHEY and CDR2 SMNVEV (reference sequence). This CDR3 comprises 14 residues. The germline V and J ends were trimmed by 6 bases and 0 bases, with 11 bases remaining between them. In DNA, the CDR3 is TGTGCCAGCAGAATATCAGGGGTGAACACTGAAGCTTTCTTT. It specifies CASRISGVNTEAFF.

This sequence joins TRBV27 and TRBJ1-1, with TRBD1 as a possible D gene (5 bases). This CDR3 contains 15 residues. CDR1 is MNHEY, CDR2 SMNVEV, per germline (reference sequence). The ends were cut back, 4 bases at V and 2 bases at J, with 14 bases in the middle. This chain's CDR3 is CASSSPSTANTEAFF. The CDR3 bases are TGTGCCAGCAGTTCACCATCGACAGCCAACACTGAAGCTTTCTTT.

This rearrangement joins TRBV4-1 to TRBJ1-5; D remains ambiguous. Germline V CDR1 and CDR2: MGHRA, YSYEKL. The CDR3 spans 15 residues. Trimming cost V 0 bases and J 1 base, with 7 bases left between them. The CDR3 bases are TGCGCCAGCAGCCAAGATTCGGGAAGCAATCAGCCCCAGCATTTT. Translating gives CASSQDSGSNQPQHF.

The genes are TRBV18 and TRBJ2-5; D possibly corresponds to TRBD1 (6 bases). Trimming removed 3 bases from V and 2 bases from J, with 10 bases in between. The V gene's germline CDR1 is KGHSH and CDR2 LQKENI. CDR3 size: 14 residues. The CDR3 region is CASSPGQSQETQYF. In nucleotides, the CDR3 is TGTGCCAGCTCACCGGGACAAAGTCAAGAGACCCAGTACTTC.